These 20 T cell receptor beta chains originate from one sample sequenced in a study of blood T cell repertoires in COVID-19. Sequenced by immunoSEQ multiplex PCR; TCRdb stores in-frame clones only, minus some. This sample yields about 140,000 clones, of which about 91% are seen a single time; approximately 1.5% belongs to the top ten. Sequences were obtained from peripheral blood. All receptors come from a woman aged 55-75 years with acute or convalescent COVID-19.

This chain uses TRBV2 with TRBJ1-2; D is ambiguous. The germline gives CDR1 SNHLY, CDR2 FYNNEI. There are 10 residues in the CDR3. V lost 6 bases, J lost 8 bases, and 7 bases lay in between. CDR3 protein: CASREDGYTF. The CDR3 region has the DNA TGTGCCAGCAGGGAGGACGGCTACACCTTC. The variable domain in full, with the rest retrieved from reference TRBV2 and TRBJ1-2, is EPEVTQTPSHQVTQMGQEVILRCVPISNHLYFYWYRQILGQKVEFLVSFYNNEISEKSEIFDDQFSVERPDGSNFTLKIRSTKLEDSAMYFCASREDGYTFGSGTRLTVV.

The chain has TRBV9 and TRBJ1-5; 8 nucleotides line up with TRBD1. The CDR3 extends over 20 amino acids. Germline CDR1 reads SGDLS; CDR2 reads YYNGEE. Germline trimming cut 2 bases from V and 0 bases from J; bases unmatched to any gene: 16. CDR3 residues: CASSVHRRGQGANSNQPQHF. The DNA for the CDR3 is TGTGCCAGCAGCGTTCACCGCCGAGGGCAGGGGGCGAATAGCAATCAGCCCCAGCATTTT.

V usage is TRBV7-2 and J usage is TRBJ1-5; D is unresolved. Deletions cut 1 base from V and 3 bases from J, with 10 bases between. The V gene's germline CDR1 is SGHTA and CDR2 FQGNSA. CDR3 length: 15 amino acids. The CDR3 reads CASSLVSGSNQPQHF. CDR3 in DNA: TGTGCCAGCAGCTTAGTTTCGGGTTCCAATCAGCCCCAGCATTTT.

V gene TRBV6-2 or TRBV6-3 combines with J gene TRBJ1-1; D remains ambiguous. CDR1 MNHEY and CDR2 SVGEGT come from the germline V gene. This CDR3 is built from 15 residues. V lost 1 base to trimming and J lost 4 bases, with 13 bases between them. As DNA, the CDR3 is TGTGCCAGCAGTTACTTGTGGTTACGAGGCACTGAAGCTTTCTTT. As protein: CASSYLWLRGTEAFF.

In this sample, this clone turned up once. At one end the junction does not follow the germline gene, possibly because of a read error. The chain uses TRBV7-7 and TRBJ2-2, with TRBD1 matching 8 bases. CDR1 is SSHAT, CDR2 FNYEAQ, per germline (reference sequence). This CDR3 has 14 amino acids. CDR3 region: CASSFQGATGELFF. The CDR3 DNA reads TGTGCTAGCAGCTTTCAGGGGGCGACCGGGGAGCTGTTTTTT.

V usage is TRBV25-1 and J usage is TRBJ2-1; 11 bases map to TRBD1. CDR3 length: 16 residues. From germline, CDR1 is MGHDK and CDR2 SYGVNS. Trimming cost V 1 base and J 8 bases; bases outside gene matches: 7. The CDR3 region is CASSESGTGGGDEQFF. In nucleotides, the CDR3 is TGTGCCAGCAGTGAATCCGGGACAGGGGGTGGGGATGAGCAGTTCTTC.

The chain uses TRBV19 and TRBJ1-1, with D tentatively TRBD1 (5 bases). Trimming took 5 bases from V and 5 from J, leaving 18 bases between them. Germline V CDR1 and CDR2: LNHDA, SQIVND (reference sequence). The CDR3 length is 15 residues. This CDR3 is CASSPSMRGRTEAFF. The CDR3 DNA reads TGTGCCAGTAGTCCAAGCATGCGGGGCCGGACTGAAGCTTTCTTT.

V gene TRBV13 combines with J gene TRBJ2-3; D is possibly TRBD2 (6 bases). V dropped 5 bases and J dropped 4 bases, with 16 bases sitting between them. The CDR3 loop spans 15 amino acids. Germline V gives CDR1 PRHDT, CDR2 FYEKMQ (reference sequence). The CDR3 loop reads CASSHLEEGSDTQYF. DNA for the CDR3: TGTGCCAGCAGCCACCTGGAGGAGGGCTCAGATACGCAGTATTTT.

The chain is built from TRBV7-2 and TRBJ1-5; possibly TRBD1 for D (5 bases). Germline CDR1 is SGHTA and CDR2 is FQGNSA. The CDR3 is made up of 14 amino acids. The ends were cut back, 1 base at V and 9 bases at J, with 13 bases in the middle. Here the CDR3 DNA reads TGTGCCAGCAGCTTAGAACTTAGGGGCCCGCCCCAGCATTTT. Protein: CASSLELRGPPQHF.

The chain couples TRBV4-2 to TRBJ2-5; TRBD1 matches 7 bases. Germline V gives CDR1 LGHNA, CDR2 YNFKEQ. V shed 2 bases, J shed 0 bases, and the junction held 6 bases outside the gene matches. The CDR3 extends over 16 amino acids. The CDR3 is CASSQFHRGDQETQYF. The CDR3 coding sequence is TGTGCCAGCAGCCAATTCCACAGGGGAGACCAAGAGACCCAGTACTTC.

The table lists this clone with a few counts. This chain uses TRBV11-2 with TRBJ1-2; D gene ambiguous. The V end was cut by 8 bases, the J end by 7 bases, with 14 bases between. Germline-derived CDR1 and CDR2 are SGHAT and FQNNGV. There are 12 residues in the CDR3. DNA of the CDR3: TGTGCCAGCTCCCAGGCGGGTTCTGGCTACACCTTC. Protein sequence: CASSQAGSGYTF.

The chain recombines TRBV9 with TRBJ2-1, with 10 positions matching TRBD1. The J segment lost 4 bases and the V segment lost 3 bases, leaving 7 bases of the junction unmatched. Germline loops: CDR1 SGDLS, CDR2 YYNGEE. The CDR3 length is 16 residues. The DNA for the CDR3 is TGTGCCAGCAGCGCCATCCGGGACAGGGGATACAATGAGCAGTTCTTC. It codes for CASSAIRDRGYNEQFF. The full variable domain, in which reference TRBV9 and TRBJ2-1 provide the parts outside the CDR3, is DSGVTQTPKHLITATGQRVTLRCSPRSGDLSVYWYQQSLDQGLQFLIQYYNGEERAKGNILERFSAQQFPDLHSELNLSSLELGDSALYFCASSAIRDRGYNEQFFGPGTRLTVL.

This clone was detected only a few times. The V and J genes are TRBV19 and TRBJ1-5; D might be TRBD1 (5 bases). The germline gives CDR1 LNHDA, CDR2 SQIVND (reference sequence). The CDR3 runs 17 residues. Trimming shortened V by 9 bases and J by 0 bases, and 21 bases separated the two germline ends. CDR3 in DNA: TGTGCCAGCCGCCGCGGCAGGGCTGAGTATAGCAATCAGCCCCAGCATTTT. Translating gives CASRRGRAEYSNQPQHF.

V is TRBV29-1 and J is TRBJ1-1; no clear D gene. With 3 bases removed from V and 7 bases from J, the gap between germline ends came to 15 bases. The CDR3 consists of 13 residues. Germline V gene sequence: CDR1 SQVTM, CDR2 ANQGSEA. CDR3 bases: TGCAGCGTTGATGGGCCTTTAACAGTTGAAGCTTTCTTT. Its translation: CSVDGPLTVEAFF.

The V gene is TRBV5-1, the J gene TRBJ2-1, with 10 bases matching TRBD1. The germline gives CDR1 SGHRS, CDR2 YFSETQ. The CDR3 loop spans 18 amino acids. Unmatched junction bases numbered 17, after V lost 4 bases and J lost 7 bases. CDR3 loop: CASSKVISGQGFQNEQFF. The CDR3 DNA follows: TGCGCCAGCAGCAAAGTAATTTCGGGACAGGGGTTCCAGAATGAGCAGTTCTTC. Combining the CDR3 with reference TRBV5-1 and TRBJ2-1 gives the whole variable domain KAGVTQTPRYLIKTRGQQVTLSCSPISGHRSVSWYQQTPGQGLQFLFEYFSETQRNKGNFPGRFSGRQFSNSRSEMNVSTLELGDSALYLCASSKVISGQGFQNEQFFGPGTRLTVL.

This CDR3 is CASTHARDRGVEQYF. Written as DNA, the CDR3 is TGTGCCAGCACCCACGCCCGGGACAGGGGGGTCGAGCAGTACTTC. The chain couples TRBV6-1 to TRBJ2-7; 11 bases are shared with TRBD1. CDR3 length: 15 residues. V lost 7 bases and J lost 6; bases outside the gene matches: 11. The germline V gene encodes CDR1 MNHNS and CDR2 SASEGT.

This clone is a singleton in its sample. This chain links TRBV30 with TRBJ1-2; D is unresolved. The CDR3 has 12 residues. CDR1 is GTSNPN, CDR2 SVGIG, per germline (reference sequence). V lost 2 bases, J lost 2 bases, and 6 bases lay in between. The CDR3 sequence is CAWSPGNYGYTF. The CDR3, as DNA: TGTGCCTGGAGTCCCGGGAACTATGGCTACACCTTC.

The V call is TRBV24-1, the J call TRBJ1-2, with D possibly being TRBD1 (6 bases). This CDR3 is 13 amino acids long. Deletions cut 2 bases from V and 8 bases from J, with 11 bases between. CDR1 and CDR2 (germline): KGHDR, SFDVKD. The CDR3 coding sequence is TGTGCCACCAGTGATTCACACAGGGACGGCTACACCTTC. Amino acids: CATSDSHRDGYTF.

The V and J genes are TRBV19 and TRBJ2-2; D gene uncertain. In germline, CDR1 is LNHDA, CDR2 SQIVND (reference sequence). The CDR3 has 11 amino acids. The V end lost 4 bases, the J end lost 7 bases, and 4 bases lay between the germline ends. CDR3 nucleotide sequence: TGTGCCAGTAGTAGTTACGGGGAGCTGTTTTTT. Its protein is CASSSYGELFF.

This clone was counted a single time. This sequence joins TRBV5-8 and TRBJ1-2, with D maybe TRBD1 (6 bases). CDR3 length: 14 residues. V was cut by 5 bases and J by 7 bases, with 18 bases left in between. Per germline, CDR1 SGHTS and CDR2 YDEGEE. CDR3 loop: CASSHYRALGGYTF. The CDR3 DNA follows: TGTGCCAGCAGTCATTACAGGGCCCTCGGTGGCTACACCTTC. Together with reference TRBV5-8 and TRBJ1-2, the CDR3 gives the full variable domain: EAGVTQSPTHLIKTRGQQATLRCSPISGHTSVYWYQQALGLGLQFLLWYDEGEERNRGNFPPRFSGRQFPNYSSELNVNALELEDSALYLCASSHYRALGGYTFGSGTRLTVV.